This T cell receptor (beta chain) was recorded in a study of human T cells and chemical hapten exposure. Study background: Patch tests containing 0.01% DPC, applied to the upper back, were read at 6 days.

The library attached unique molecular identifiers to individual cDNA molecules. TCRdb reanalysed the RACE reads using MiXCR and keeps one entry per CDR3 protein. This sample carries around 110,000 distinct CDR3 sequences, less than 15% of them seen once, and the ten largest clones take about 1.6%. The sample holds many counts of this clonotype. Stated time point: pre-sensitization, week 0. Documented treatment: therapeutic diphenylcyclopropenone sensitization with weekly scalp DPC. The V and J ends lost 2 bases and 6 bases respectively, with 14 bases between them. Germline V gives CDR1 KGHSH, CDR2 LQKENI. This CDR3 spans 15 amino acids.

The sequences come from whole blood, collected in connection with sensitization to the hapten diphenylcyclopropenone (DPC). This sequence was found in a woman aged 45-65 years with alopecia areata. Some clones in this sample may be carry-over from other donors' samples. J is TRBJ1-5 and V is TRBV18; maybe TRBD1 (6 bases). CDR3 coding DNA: TGTGCCAGCTCACCAACAGGGATCGGCAGTCAGCCCCAGCATTTT. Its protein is CASSPTGIGSQPQHF.